The clone carrying this T cell receptor (beta chain) was counted at least ten times. Its antigen is undetermined. TCRdb ran MiXCR on the RT-PCR reads and lists one entry per CDR3 protein. The profile shows 800,000 to 1,000,000 distinct CDR3 sequences, over 20% of them singletons. This record comes from a study of response to subunit inactivated influenza vaccine. Notes on the study in general: Each seasonal influenza vaccination recruits few new T cells, the authors suggested.

This material consisted of PBMCs from blood, taken less than 6 days after vaccination. The receptor's source is a man aged 50 to 60 who received an inactivated influenza vaccine.

Written as DNA, the CDR3 is TGTGCCAGCAGTTTGGTCTCTGGGGCCAACGTCCTGACTTTC. Protein: CASSLVSGANVLTF. The chain uses TRBV7-2 and TRBJ2-6, with D hard to call. Germline V gene lookup returns CDR1 SGHTA and CDR2 FQGNSA. This CDR3 is built from 14 residues. Trimming shortened V by 6 bases and J by 0 bases, and 6 bases separated the two germline ends. Based on the CDR3 plus reference TRBV7-2 and TRBJ2-6, the full variable domain is GAGVSQSPSNKVTEKGKDVELRCDPISGHTALYWYRQSLGQGLEFLIYFQGNSAPDKSGLPSDRFSAERTGGSVSTLTIQRTQQEDSAVYLCASSLVSGANVLTFGAGSRLTVL.